The present TCR beta chain was sequenced within a study of human T cells and chemical hapten exposure. Study details: Patches that contained 0.01% DPC were applied to the upper back and read at 6 days. Whole-study findings and limits: Expanded TCRs grouped into significantly more large CDR3 similarity clusters than controls produced. Positively correlated with patch test score were the counts of PT1 expanded TCRs.

Described time point: pre-sensitization, week 0. Treatment meaning: therapeutic diphenylcyclopropenone sensitization with weekly scalp DPC. This clonotype was counted many times. Its antigen is as yet unknown. Between the trimmed V and J ends, which lost 6 bases and 2 bases, there was a span of 13 bases. The CDR3 covers 15 residues. Germline V gives CDR1 MNHEY, CDR2 SMNVEV (reference sequence). TCRdb re-derived calls from the RACE reads in MiXCR, one entry per CDR3 protein. This table holds 80,000 to 100,000 distinct CDR3 sequences, about a tenth found once. The TCR sequence derives from a woman aged 55-70 years with alopecia areata. Some clones in this sample may be carry-over from other donors' samples. The sample consisted of whole blood, taken in connection with sensitization to the hapten diphenylcyclopropenone (DPC). The chain is built from TRBV27 and TRBJ2-2; perhaps TRBD1 as D (6 bases). CDR3 nucleotides: TGTGCCAGCAGGAGGGGACAAACAAACACCGGGGAGCTGTTTTTT. It is translated as CASRRGQTNTGELFF.